The 21 T cell receptor beta chains listed next were all sequenced from one sample in a study of Ad26.COV2.S vaccination and SARS-CoV-2 variants. Assay used: immunoSEQ multiplex PCR; TCRdb lists only in-frame clones, some missing. The sample holds 300,000 to 400,000 clones; 85% to 90% are singletons and the top ten take approximately 5.8%. Indicated treatment: around 19 received Ad26.COV2.S at low or high dose, single or two shots; 5 received placebo; per-sample allocation not given. Day 63 after the first vaccine or placebo injection was the time point for sampling. Here the sequenced sample was peripheral blood, taken in a trial of Ad26.COV2.S vaccine versus placebo. The origin of the receptors is a person between 18 and 65 years old who received the Ad26.COV2.S COVID-19 vaccine or a placebo.

The chain is built from TRBV7-2 and TRBJ2-1, with 9 bases matching TRBD2. The germline CDR1 and CDR2 sequences are SGHTA and FQGNSA. The CDR3 has 15 residues. V gave up 1 base and J gave up 7 bases; unmatched junction bases: 5. CDR3 loop: CASSLGGRARNEQFF. CDR3 DNA: TGTGCCAGCAGCTTAGGCGGGAGGGCCAGGAATGAGCAGTTCTTC.

The count of this clone is one. The rearrangement joins TRBV19 to TRBJ2-6, with D possibly being TRBD2 (5 bases). V lost 5 bases to trimming and J lost 0 bases, with 17 bases between them. The CDR3 consists of 18 residues. Germline assignment: CDR1 LNHDA and CDR2 SQIVND (reference sequence). CDR3 sequence reads: CASSPPRFDYSGANVLTF. In DNA, the CDR3 is TGTGCCAGTAGTCCCCCCAGGTTTGACTACTCTGGGGCCAACGTCCTGACTTTC.

This clone was observed a single time. The rearrangement uses TRBV7-2 and TRBJ2-5, with D unresolved. V lost 3 bases and J 5 bases, leaving 13 bases between the germline ends. This CDR3 spans 14 amino acids. Germline lookup yields CDR1 SGHTA and CDR2 FQGNSA. CDR3 loop: CASSFISPTETQYF. CDR3 nucleotides: TGTGCCAGCAGCTTCATCTCCCCGACTGAGACCCAGTACTTC.

The chain couples TRBV7-9 to TRBJ1-4, with no clear D. V was clipped by 6 bases and J by 4 bases, with 9 bases between them. This CDR3 comprises 13 residues. Germline CDR1 SEHNR, CDR2 FQNEAQ (reference sequence). This CDR3 reads CASRSNSNEKLFF. The CDR3 DNA follows: TGTGCCAGCAGATCGAACAGTAATGAAAAACTGTTTTTT.

V gene TRBV4-3 combines with J gene TRBJ1-1; TRBD1 might be the D (5 bases). The V gene lost 1 base and the J gene lost 6 bases, with 9 bases spanning the gap. Germline V lookup: CDR1 LGHNA, CDR2 YSLEER. The CDR3 is made up of 13 amino acids. The CDR3 loop reads CASSQAWGSEAFF. CDR3 DNA sequence: TGCGCCAGCAGCCAAGCTTGGGGGTCTGAAGCTTTCTTT.

This clone was found a few times. Other DNA sequences of this sample code for an identical CDR3. CDR3 in DNA: TGTGCCAGCAGCCAGGGGAGAACTGAAGCTTTCTTT. It yields the protein CASSQGRTEAFF. The rearrangement joins TRBV3-1 (or the pseudogene TRBV3-2) to TRBJ1-1; D not certain. Deletions cut 3 bases from V and 5 bases from J, with 7 bases between. The CDR3 runs to 12 residues. Germline assignment: CDR1 LGHDT and CDR2 YNNKEL (reference sequence).

In this sample, this clone turned up a few times. The V call is TRBV7-9, the J call TRBJ1-2; D uncertain. The CDR3 length is 13 residues. V lost 1 base to trimming and J lost 4 bases, with 7 bases between them. The germline V gene encodes CDR1 SEHNR and CDR2 FQNEAQ (reference sequence). CDR3 region: CASSLDEGYGYTF. The DNA of the CDR3 is TGTGCCAGCAGCTTAGACGAAGGCTATGGCTACACCTTC.

The V gene is TRBV7-3, the J gene TRBJ2-1; the match to TRBD2 covers 8 bases. From germline, CDR1 is SGHTA and CDR2 FQGTGA. This CDR3 has 14 amino acids. V was pared by 5 bases and J by 9 bases, with 9 bases of the junction left unmatched. The CDR3 is CASSIGSGIGEQFF. CDR3 nucleotides: TGTGCCAGCAGCATTGGTAGCGGGATCGGTGAGCAGTTCTTC.

The chain links TRBV25-1 to TRBJ2-2; a possible D gene is TRBD2 (6 bases). Trimming left V 6 bases short and J 4 bases short, with 21 bases between. This CDR3 has 17 amino acids. Per the germline V gene, CDR1 is MGHDK and CDR2 is SYGVNS. CDR3 in DNA: TGTGCCAGCAGGGCAGGGACTGGCCTCTGGGTCACCGGGGAGCTGTTTTTT. It specifies CASRAGTGLWVTGELFF.

The rearrangement joins TRBV30 to TRBJ1-5; no definite D call. CDR1 GTSNPN and CDR2 SVGIG come from the germline V gene (reference sequence). V was pared by 0 bases and J by 5 bases, with 11 bases between. CDR3 length equals 14 residues. CDR3: CAWSVLRMDQPQHF. CDR3 bases: TGTGCCTGGAGTGTACTACGGATGGATCAGCCCCAGCATTTT.

This clone was picked up one time. The CDR3 protein is CASSQDRQAISTDTQYF. For the CDR3, the DNA is TGCGCCAGCAGCCAAGATCGGCAGGCGATTAGCACAGATACGCAGTATTTT. The gene calls are TRBV4-1 and TRBJ2-3; D is uncertain. The V end was cut by 0 bases, the J end by 0 bases, with 13 bases between. CDR3 length: 17 residues. The germline gives CDR1 MGHRA, CDR2 YSYEKL.

The CDR3 sequence is CASSLANTGELFF. CDR3 bases: TGTGCCAGCAGCTTAGCGAACACCGGGGAGCTGTTTTTT. V is TRBV11-2 and J is TRBJ2-2; no reliable D call. From germline, CDR1 is SGHAT and CDR2 FQNNGV. The V end lost 1 base, the J end lost 0 bases, and 0 bases lay between the germline ends. This CDR3 is 13 amino acids long.

This clone was recorded only once. The chain has TRBV4-3 and TRBJ1-2, with D possibly TRBD1 on 6 matching bases. The CDR3 runs to 15 residues. Germline V CDR1 and CDR2: LGHNA, YSLEER. Trimming shortened V by 4 bases and J by 5 bases, and 17 bases separated the two germline ends. The CDR3 sequence: CASSPDGGARYGYTF. CDR3 DNA sequence: TGCGCCAGCAGCCCAGACGGGGGGGCTCGGTATGGCTACACCTTC.

This clone came up once. This chain joins TRBV2 and TRBJ1-5; possible D gene TRBD1, 6 bases. V was trimmed by 6 bases and J by 0 bases, leaving 12 bases between them. Germline V gene sequence: CDR1 SNHLY, CDR2 FYNNEI. This CDR3 region has 15 residues. CDR3 amino acids: CASRTGVGSNQPQHF. As DNA, the CDR3 is TGTGCCAGCAGGACAGGAGTTGGTAGCAATCAGCCCCAGCATTTT. Complete variable domain (other parts from reference TRBV2 and TRBJ1-5): EPEVTQTPSHQVTQMGQEVILRCVPISNHLYFYWYRQILGQKVEFLVSFYNNEISEKSEIFDDQFSVERPDGSNFTLKIRSTKLEDSAMYFCASRTGVGSNQPQHFGDGTRLSIL.

The chain is built from TRBV7-9 and TRBJ2-7, with 11 positions matching TRBD1. Losses at the gene ends were 4 bases for V and 3 bases for J; bases not matched to a gene: 2. CDR1 SEHNR and CDR2 FQNEAQ come from the germline V gene (reference sequence). This CDR3 comprises 14 residues. The CDR3 here is CASSSGTGGYEQYV. In nucleotides, the CDR3 is TGTGCCAGCAGCTCCGGGACAGGGGGCTACGAGCAGTACGTC.

The chain uses TRBV7-8 and TRBJ1-1, with 8 bases that match TRBD1. Trimming removed 3 bases from V and 0 bases from J; junction bases left unmatched: 3. Germline V gives CDR1 SGHVS, CDR2 FQNEAQ. CDR3 length equals 15 residues. The CDR3 DNA is TGTGCCAGCAGCTTCCGGGACAGGTTGAACACTGAAGCTTTCTTT. This gives the protein CASSFRDRLNTEAFF.

The chain has TRBV6-1 and TRBJ1-2; a possible D gene is TRBD1 (6 bases). The CDR3 loop spans 13 amino acids. Germline CDR1 reads MNHNS; CDR2 reads SASEGT. V gave up 8 bases and J gave up 7 bases, with 17 bases separating them. The CDR3: CASARAGDVGYTF. In nucleotides, the CDR3 is TGTGCCAGCGCTAGGGCAGGGGATGTTGGCTACACCTTC.

The chain links TRBV3-1 (or the pseudogene TRBV3-2) to TRBJ2-2; D uncertain. Germline V lookup: CDR1 LGHDT, CDR2 YNNKEL (reference sequence). CDR3 length: 14 amino acids. Trimming cost V 0 bases and J 4 bases, with 6 bases left between them. The CDR3 DNA reads TGTGCCAGCAGCCAAGAGCAGTGCACCGGGGAGCTGTTTTTT. This translates into CASSQEQCTGELFF.

The genes are TRBV11-2 and TRBJ1-2; TRBD1 aligns across 10 bases. The CDR3 covers 16 residues. CDR1 and CDR2 (germline): SGHAT, FQNNGV. J lost 7 bases, V lost 0 bases, and 8 bases had no gene match. The CDR3 bases are TGTGCCAGCAGCTTAGACCGGGACAGGGGACGCGGTGGCTACACCTTC. This codes for CASSLDRDRGRGGYTF. Full variable domain (missing parts from reference TRBV11-2 and TRBJ1-2): EAGVAQSPRYKIIEKRQSVAFWCNPISGHATLYWYQQILGQGPKLLIQFQNNGVVDDSQLPKDRFSAERLKGVDSTLKIQPAKLEDSAVYLCASSLDRDRGRGGYTFGSGTRLTVV.

V gene TRBV6-5 combines with J gene TRBJ1-5, with a possible D match to TRBD1 (6 bases). The CDR3 consists of 15 residues. The V and J ends lost 8 bases and 2 bases respectively, with 16 bases between them. Looked up from germline, CDR1 is MNHEY and CDR2 is SVGAGI. DNA for the CDR3: TGTGCCAGCCAGGGGACGGGGATTGGCAATCAGCCCCAGCATTTT. Its translation: CASQGTGIGNQPQHF.

A remark on this clone: A read error may account for a junction end that differs from germline. V gene TRBV7-8 combines with J gene TRBJ1-2; D remains unclear. This CDR3 is built from 13 residues. CDR1 and CDR2 from the germline V gene are SGHVS and FQNEAQ. The CDR3 coding sequence is TGTGCCAGCAGTTTAGGACCTGACTATGGCTACACCTTC. Translation gives CASSLGPDYGYTF.